These 25 T cell receptor beta chains were all obtained from the same sample, sequenced in a study of T-cell memory formation after mild COVID-19. TCRdb re-called the 5' RACE reads through MiXCR, storing one row per CDR3 protein. The data contain tens of thousands of distinct CDR3 sequences, around 7.7% of them singletons. The sample consisted of PBMCs or a T cell subset sorted from them (not recorded which). These receptors were obtained from a man aged 18 to 30 who had mild COVID-19 (a few samples of this study predate the infection). Cell type and time point are not known.

This clonotype was found many times. The gene calls are TRBV10-3 and TRBJ2-7; perhaps TRBD2 as D (6 bases). The V end lost 10 bases, the J end lost 3 bases, and 10 bases lay between the germline ends. The V gene's germline CDR1 is ENHRY and CDR2 SYGVKD. The CDR3 totals 11 residues. The CDR3 DNA reads as TGTGCCACGAGGGACTTCTACGAGCAGTACGTC. Its translation is CATRDFYEQYV.

Ten or more counts support this clonotype. This chain links TRBV4-2 with TRBJ1-1; D perhaps matches TRBD1 (5 bases). V lost 1 base and J 0 bases, leaving 9 bases between the germline ends. Germline V gene data show CDR1 as LGHNA and CDR2 as YNFKEQ. CDR3 length equals 15 residues. The CDR3 bases are TGTGCCAGCAGCCAAGCCCCGACAGTGAACACTGAAGCTTTCTTT. This encodes CASSQAPTVNTEAFF.

This clonotype was recorded at least ten times. The chain links TRBV4-2 to TRBJ2-5; D not resolved. V gave up 3 bases and J gave up 2 bases, with 10 bases separating them. The CDR3 sequence is 14 residues long. Germline V lookup: CDR1 LGHNA, CDR2 YNFKEQ. The CDR3 loop is CASSQNLGQETQYF. Here the CDR3 DNA reads TGTGCCAGCAGCCAGAATCTTGGGCAAGAGACCCAGTACTTC.

This clonotype was picked up one time. V gene TRBV29-1 combines with J gene TRBJ2-1; no clear D gene. Per germline, CDR1 SQVTM and CDR2 ANQGSEA. The germline V and J ends were trimmed by 4 bases and 10 bases, with 17 bases remaining between them. This CDR3 contains 13 residues. The CDR3: CSVARQMTYEQFF. CDR3 DNA: TGCAGCGTTGCACGGCAGATGACCTACGAGCAGTTCTTC.

At least ten counts were recorded for this clonotype. CDR3 sequence reads: CAIGGGGLNEQFF. The CDR3 nucleotides are TGTGCCATCGGGGGGGGCGGATTGAATGAGCAGTTCTTC. The V gene is TRBV10-3, the J gene TRBJ2-1, with TRBD2 as a possible D gene (7 bases). V gave up 8 bases and J gave up 7 bases, with 15 bases separating them. The CDR3 consists of 13 residues. Germline V CDR1 and CDR2: ENHRY, SYGVKD.

This clonotype was counted ten times or more. For the CDR3, the DNA is TGTGCCAGCAGCCGTTCCGGGACTAGCGGGACTATGGACGAGCAGTACGTC. The encoded protein is CASSRSGTSGTMDEQYV. This rearrangement joins TRBV7-9 to TRBJ2-7; 13 bases are a match to TRBD2. CDR1 and CDR2 from the germline V gene are SEHNR and FQNEAQ (reference sequence). V lost 5 bases, J lost 5 bases, and 12 bases stayed unmatched. CDR3 size: 17 residues.

The chain recombines TRBV5-1 with TRBJ2-1, with 7 bases fitting TRBD1. With 6 bases clipped from V and 6 bases from J, the junction kept 9 bases outside the gene matches. Germline assignment: CDR1 SGHRS and CDR2 YFSETQ. CDR3 length equals 14 residues. CDR3 sequence reads: CASMLGGAGNEQFF. CDR3 nucleotide sequence: TGCGCCAGCATGCTAGGGGGCGCGGGCAATGAGCAGTTCTTC.

This clonotype has at least ten counts. V is TRBV5-1 and J is TRBJ2-1; D gene ambiguous. Germline-derived CDR1 and CDR2 are SGHRS and YFSETQ. Trimming stripped 4 bases from V and 3 bases from J, with 11 bases between. This CDR3 is 14 amino acids long. The CDR3 spells CASSDLGFYNEQFF. CDR3 nucleotides: TGCGCCAGCAGCGACTTGGGTTTCTACAATGAGCAGTTCTTC.

This clonotype was counted many times. This chain links TRBV6-6 with TRBJ2-1; D may correspond to TRBD1 or TRBD2 (5 bases each). Deletions cut 7 bases from V and 6 bases from J, with 7 bases between. CDR1 is MNHNY, CDR2 SVGAGI, per germline (reference sequence). The CDR3 has 11 amino acids. CDR3 nucleotide sequence: TGTGCCAGCACCGGGGCCAATGAGCAGTTCTTC. Translation: CASTGANEQFF.

In its sample, this clonotype was seen many times. The V and J genes are TRBV20-1 and TRBJ2-5; 8 bases fit TRBD1. The V gene end was trimmed by 5 bases and the J gene end by 1 base; junction bases not matched to a gene: 3. CDR3 size: 13 residues. In germline, CDR1 is DFQATT, CDR2 SNEGSKA (reference sequence). The chain's CDR3 is CSAEDRVQETQYF. In DNA, the CDR3 is TGCAGTGCTGAGGACAGGGTCCAAGAGACCCAGTACTTC.

The V call is TRBV2, the J call TRBJ2-1; D not resolved. Looked up from germline, CDR1 is SNHLY and CDR2 is FYNNEI. The ends were cut back, 1 base at V and 1 base at J, with 2 bases in the middle. The CDR3 consists of 13 residues. CDR3 DNA: TGTGCCAGCAGTGAAGAGTCCTACAATGAGCAGTTCTTC. This gives the protein CASSEESYNEQFF.

This clonotype was seen at least ten times. This chain uses TRBV3-1 with TRBJ2-7, with 10 bases matching TRBD1. With 4 bases clipped from V and 0 bases from J, the junction kept 0 bases outside the gene matches. CDR3 size: 14 residues. CDR1 and CDR2 (germline): LGHDT, YNNKEL (reference sequence). The CDR3 protein is CASSRTGGSYEQYF. CDR3 in DNA: TGTGCCAGCAGCCGGACAGGGGGCTCCTACGAGCAGTACTTC.

This clonotype was detected many times. This chain links TRBV20-1 with TRBJ2-2; D is undetermined. V lost 7 bases and J 5 bases, leaving 11 bases between the germline ends. The CDR3 length is 12 residues. Germline CDR1 and CDR2: DFQATT and SNEGSKA (reference sequence). Here the CDR3 reads CSGRHLTGELFF. The DNA of the CDR3 is TGCAGTGGAAGACATCTAACCGGGGAGCTGTTTTTT.

This clonotype was seen many times. The chain combines TRBV14 with TRBJ2-3, with unresolved D. This CDR3 has 15 residues. V was pared by 4 bases and J by 2 bases, with 13 bases between. Germline CDR1 and CDR2: SGHDN and FVKESK. The CDR3 DNA reads TGTGCCAGCAGCCGGTTAGGTTCTAACACAGATACGCAGTATTTT. Amino acids: CASSRLGSNTDTQYF.

This clonotype appeared many times. V gene TRBV21-1 combines with J gene TRBJ2-7. TRBV21-1 is marked as a pseudogene. The CDR3 covers 8 residues. CDR3 in DNA: TGTGCCAGCAGCAAAGGGTACTTC. Its protein is CASSKGYF.

This clonotype appeared many times. The chain links TRBV20-1 to TRBJ2-3; unclear D gene. The germline gives CDR1 DFQATT, CDR2 SNEGSKA (reference sequence). With 6 bases removed from V and 6 bases from J, the gap between germline ends came to 16 bases. The CDR3 is 13 residues long. CDR3 sequence (DNA): TGCAGTGCGTTCGCCGTTAGGCACGATACGCAGTATTTT. Translation gives CSAFAVRHDTQYF.

The CDR3 here is CASSALPGEKLFF. The CDR3 DNA is TGTGCCAGCAGCGCGCTCCCCGGAGAAAAACTGTTTTTT. J is TRBJ1-4 and V is TRBV9; no definite D call. CDR1 and CDR2 from the germline V gene are SGDLS and YYNGEE. The CDR3 contains 13 residues. Deletions cut 3 bases from V and 8 bases from J, with 11 bases between.

This clonotype was picked up many times. The gene calls are TRBV6-5 and TRBJ2-3, with TRBD1 matching over 8 bases. From germline, CDR1 is MNHEY and CDR2 SVGAGI. CDR3 length equals 16 residues. The junction had 9 bases not matched to a gene; V was cut back by 6 bases and J by 1 base. The CDR3 nucleotides are TGTGCCAGCAGGGGTGCCGGGACAGGTCGCACAGATACGCAGTATTTT. As protein: CASRGAGTGRTDTQYF.

This chain joins TRBV3-1 and TRBJ2-1; 13 nucleotides agree with TRBD2. With 6 bases clipped from V and 7 bases from J, the junction kept 9 bases outside the gene matches. CDR1 and CDR2 from the germline V gene are LGHDT and YNNKEL (reference sequence). The length of the CDR3 is 16 residues. Here the CDR3 DNA reads TGTGCCAGCAGTTCTCGGACTAGCGGGAGTCTTAATGAGCAGTTCTTC. As protein: CASSSRTSGSLNEQFF.

This chain links TRBV2 with TRBJ1-3; D may be TRBD1 (5 bases). This CDR3 is 14 amino acids long. From germline, CDR1 is SNHLY and CDR2 FYNNEI. With 6 bases removed from V and 2 bases from J, the gap between germline ends came to 11 bases. The CDR3 bases are TGTGCCAGCAGCGACCGAGGGGCTGGAAACACCATATATTTT. Protein sequence: CASSDRGAGNTIYF.

This clonotype has ten or more counts. The chain links TRBV7-2 to TRBJ2-2, with 7 positions matching TRBD2. Germline V gives CDR1 SGHTA, CDR2 FQGNSA. The CDR3 sequence is 16 residues long. J was trimmed by 6 bases and V by 4 bases; bases with no gene match: 11. CDR3 DNA sequence: TGTGCCAGCAGCTGGTCCGGGACTACTTCGTCCGGGGAGCTGTTTTTT. Translated, it gives CASSWSGTTSSGELFF.

The gene calls are TRBV12-3 or TRBV12-4 and TRBJ2-1; a weak D match, TRBD2 (5 bases). Trimming took 4 bases from V and 4 from J, leaving 11 bases between them. This CDR3 comprises 14 residues. The CDR3 sequence: CASSSGVGYNEQFF. The CDR3 DNA sequence: TGTGCCAGCAGTTCCGGGGTGGGGTACAATGAGCAGTTCTTC.

Many counts were recorded for this clonotype. The chain carries TRBV12-3 or TRBV12-4 and TRBJ2-2; 7 bases are a match to TRBD2. The CDR3 extends over 17 amino acids. With 3 bases clipped from V and 4 bases from J, the junction kept 11 bases outside the gene matches. The CDR3 DNA reads TGTGCCAGCAGTTTCACTCGAAGGGGAGGGATCACCGGGGAGCTGTTTTTT. Translating gives CASSFTRRGGITGELFF.

Many counts were recorded for this clonotype. This chain links TRBV13 with TRBJ2-7; D possibly uses TRBD1 or TRBD2 (5 bases each). The germline V gene encodes CDR1 PRHDT and CDR2 FYEKMQ (reference sequence). This CDR3 is 14 amino acids long. V was trimmed by 5 bases and J by 2 bases, leaving 13 bases between them. The CDR3 coding sequence is TGTGCCAGCAGCCGGGGACGGCCCGCCTACGAGCAGTACGTC. Translated: CASSRGRPAYEQYV.

This clonotype has ten or more counts. The chain uses TRBV2 and TRBJ2-2, with D hard to call. Per germline, CDR1 SNHLY and CDR2 FYNNEI. The CDR3 has 13 residues. Trimming left V 5 bases short and J 4 bases short, with 8 bases between. The CDR3, as DNA: TGTGCCAGCAGTTGGGGATTCACCGGGGAGCTGTTTTTT. Its protein is CASSWGFTGELFF.